The 10 T cell receptor beta chains given below trace back to one sample, sequenced in a study of T cells in Graves' hyperthyroidism and ophthalmopathy. RNA transcripts were the template for amplifying TCR beta CDR3 regions. The primer set for the first-round RT-PCR of the TCR CDR3 was HTBI. One entry per CDR3 protein, called by TCRdb with MiXCR from the multiplex PCR reads. The top ten clones hold around 7.5% of a sample with a few hundred thousand distinct CDR3 sequences, approximately 15% of them seen once. Sample: blood. All receptors derive from a woman under 40 with Graves' hyperthyroidism.

This clonotype showed up many times. The chain joins TRBV27 to TRBJ2-3; 7 bases line up with TRBD2. The CDR3 has 18 amino acids. V lost 6 bases and J lost 6; bases outside the gene matches: 21. Per the germline V gene, CDR1 is MNHEY and CDR2 is SMNVEV (reference sequence). CDR3: CASRTSSGTWYSGDTQYF. CDR3 in DNA: TGTGCCAGCAGAACGTCCAGCGGGACGTGGTACAGTGGTGATACGCAGTATTTT.

This clonotype was seen at least ten times. Here the CDR3 DNA reads TGTGCCAGCAGCCAAGATTGGGGACAGGGGAACACTGAAGCTTTCTTT. Translated: CASSQDWGQGNTEAFF. The gene calls are TRBV3-1 and TRBJ1-1; the match to TRBD1 covers 9 bases. The CDR3 has 16 amino acids. V trimming: 0 bases; J trimming: 1 base; junction bases outside the gene matches: 3. Germline-derived CDR1 and CDR2 are LGHDT and YNNKEL (reference sequence).

A few counts support this clonotype. Written as DNA, the CDR3 is TGCGCCAGCACCACAGGGGCAAGCACAGATACGCAGTATTTT. This codes for CASTTGASTDTQYF. The chain joins TRBV5-1 to TRBJ2-3, with 7 bases aligning to TRBD1. The CDR3 covers 14 residues. With 6 bases clipped from V and 0 bases from J, the junction kept 4 bases outside the gene matches. Germline-derived CDR1 and CDR2 are SGHRS and YFSETQ.

This clonotype appeared many times. The V and J genes are TRBV6-2 or TRBV6-3 and TRBJ2-3; D is uncertain. V was pared by 0 bases and J by 2 bases, with 9 bases between. CDR1 is MNHEY and CDR2 is SVGEGT in the germline V gene. The CDR3 contains 15 residues. The CDR3 spells CASSYSRRPTDTQYF. The CDR3 coding sequence is TGTGCCAGCAGTTACTCGCGGAGACCCACAGATACGCAGTATTTT.

This clonotype was recorded at least ten times. This rearrangement joins TRBV20-1 to TRBJ2-7; D not resolved. There are 14 residues in the CDR3. V was clipped by 5 bases and J by 2 bases, with 16 bases between them. Germline V lookup: CDR1 DFQATT, CDR2 SNEGSKA (reference sequence). The DNA for the CDR3 is TGCAGTGCTTCCCGGACCACCTCCACCTACGAGCAGTACTTC. As protein: CSASRTTSTYEQYF.

The chain recombines TRBV12-3 or TRBV12-4 with TRBJ1-3; 9 bases match TRBD1. Losses at the gene ends were 7 bases for V and 4 bases for J; bases not matched to a gene: 11. The CDR3 consists of 16 residues. This CDR3 reads CASTQLGTGTGNTIYF. The CDR3 DNA sequence: TGTGCCAGCACCCAGCTTGGGACAGGGACAGGAAACACCATATATTTT.

V usage is TRBV6-2 or TRBV6-3 and J usage is TRBJ2-2; perhaps TRBD2 as D (6 bases). Trimming left V 7 bases short and J 0 bases short, with 9 bases between. This CDR3 has 14 amino acids. The germline V gene has CDR1 MNHEY and CDR2 SVGEGT. The CDR3 here is CASIGGSNTGELFF. The CDR3 DNA reads as TGTGCCAGCATTGGGGGGTCGAACACCGGGGAGCTGTTTTTT.

The chain couples TRBV6-2 or TRBV6-3 to TRBJ2-2, with 11 bases matching TRBD2. The CDR3 loop spans 15 amino acids. The V gene's germline CDR1 is MNHEY and CDR2 SVGEGT. The junction had 3 bases not matched to a gene; V was cut back by 3 bases and J by 6 bases. The CDR3 region is CASSYLAGGAGELFF. CDR3 nucleotides: TGTGCCAGCAGTTATCTAGCGGGAGGAGCCGGGGAGCTGTTTTTT.

In its sample, this clonotype was seen many times. The chain joins TRBV7-2 to TRBJ2-3, with 9 nucleotides matching TRBD2. V gave up 5 bases and J gave up 1 base; unmatched junction bases: 7. This CDR3 has 16 amino acids. Per the germline V gene, CDR1 is SGHTA and CDR2 is FQGNSA. Written as DNA, the CDR3 is TGTGCCAGCAGCCCGACTAGCGGAGGGGGCACAGATACGCAGTATTTT. This translates into CASSPTSGGGTDTQYF.

Many counts were recorded for this clonotype. This chain connects TRBV18 to TRBJ1-1; D unresolved. V lost 6 bases and J 6 bases, leaving 20 bases between the germline ends. The germline V gene encodes CDR1 KGHSH and CDR2 LQKENI. The CDR3 totals 15 residues. The CDR3: CASSPGVMVGSEAFF. The DNA of the CDR3 is TGTGCCAGCTCCCCGGGAGTCATGGTTGGTTCTGAAGCTTTCTTT.